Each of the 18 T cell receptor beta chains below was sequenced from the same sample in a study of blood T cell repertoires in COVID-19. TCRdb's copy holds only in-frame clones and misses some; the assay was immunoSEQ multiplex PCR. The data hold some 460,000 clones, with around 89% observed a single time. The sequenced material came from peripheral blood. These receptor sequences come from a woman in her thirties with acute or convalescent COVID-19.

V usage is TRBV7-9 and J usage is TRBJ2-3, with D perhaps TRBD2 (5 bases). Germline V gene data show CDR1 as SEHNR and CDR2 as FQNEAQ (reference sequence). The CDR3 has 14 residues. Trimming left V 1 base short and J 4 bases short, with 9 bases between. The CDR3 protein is CASSLGAEADTQYF. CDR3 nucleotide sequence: TGTGCCAGCAGCTTAGGCGCGGAGGCAGATACGCAGTATTTT. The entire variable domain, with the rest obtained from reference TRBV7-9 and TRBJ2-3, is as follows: DTGVSQNPRHKITKRGQNVTFRCDPISEHNRLYWYRQTLGQGPEFLTYFQNEAQLEKSRLLSDRFSAERPKGSFSTLEIQRTEQGDSAMYLCASSLGAEADTQYFGPGTRLTVL.

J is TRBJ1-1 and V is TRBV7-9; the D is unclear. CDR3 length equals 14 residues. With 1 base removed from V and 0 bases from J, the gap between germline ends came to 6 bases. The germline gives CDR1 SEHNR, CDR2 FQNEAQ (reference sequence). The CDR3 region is CASSLDRVNTEAFF. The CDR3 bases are TGTGCCAGCAGCTTAGACAGAGTGAACACTGAAGCTTTCTTT.

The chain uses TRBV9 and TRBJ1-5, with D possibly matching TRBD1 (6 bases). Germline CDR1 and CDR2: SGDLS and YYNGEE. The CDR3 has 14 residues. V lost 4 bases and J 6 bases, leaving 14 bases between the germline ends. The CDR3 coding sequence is TGTGCCAGCAGCACAACGGGGGGGGCTCAGCCCCAGCATTTT. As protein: CASSTTGGAQPQHF.

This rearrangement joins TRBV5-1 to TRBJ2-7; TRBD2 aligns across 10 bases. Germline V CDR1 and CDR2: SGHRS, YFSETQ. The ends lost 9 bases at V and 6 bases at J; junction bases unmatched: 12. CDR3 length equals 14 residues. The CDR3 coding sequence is TGCGCCACCTCCCCCGGGACTAGCGTTTCCGAGCAGTACTTC. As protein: CATSPGTSVSEQYF.

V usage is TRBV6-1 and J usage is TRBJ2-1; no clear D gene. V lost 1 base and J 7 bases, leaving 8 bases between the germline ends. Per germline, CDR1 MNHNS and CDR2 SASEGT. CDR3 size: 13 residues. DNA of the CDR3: TGTGCCAGCAGTGAAGTTTTACTTAATGAGCAGTTCTTC. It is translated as CASSEVLLNEQFF.

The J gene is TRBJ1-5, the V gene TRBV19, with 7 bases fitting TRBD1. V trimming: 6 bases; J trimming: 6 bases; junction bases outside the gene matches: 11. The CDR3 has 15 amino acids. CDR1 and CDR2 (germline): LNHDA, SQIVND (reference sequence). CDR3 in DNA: TGTGCCAGTAGGAGGGTTTCCAGGGACAGTCAGCCCCAGCATTTT. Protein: CASRRVSRDSQPQHF.

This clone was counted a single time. As DNA, the CDR3 is TGTGCCAGTAGTGACAGGGTTATCGACGAGCAGTACTTC. Translated, it gives CASSDRVIDEQYF. The chain employs TRBV19 and TRBJ2-7; TRBD1 matches at 7 bases. The germline gives CDR1 LNHDA, CDR2 SQIVND (reference sequence). The CDR3 consists of 13 residues. The ends lost 5 bases at V and 5 bases at J; junction bases unmatched: 6.

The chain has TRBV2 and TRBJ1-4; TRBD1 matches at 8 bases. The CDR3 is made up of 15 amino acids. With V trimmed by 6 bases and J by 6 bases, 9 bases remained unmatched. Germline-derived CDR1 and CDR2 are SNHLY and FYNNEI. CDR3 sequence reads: CASSAGGGWDEKLFF. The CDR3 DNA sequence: TGTGCCAGCAGCGCAGGGGGCGGGTGGGATGAAAAACTGTTTTTT.

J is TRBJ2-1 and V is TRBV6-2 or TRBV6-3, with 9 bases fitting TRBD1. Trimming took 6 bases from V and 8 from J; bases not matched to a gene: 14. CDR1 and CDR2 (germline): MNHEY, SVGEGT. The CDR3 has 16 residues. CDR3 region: CASRYLAGTGYHEQFF. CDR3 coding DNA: TGTGCCAGCAGATACCTGGCCGGGACAGGGTACCATGAGCAGTTCTTC.

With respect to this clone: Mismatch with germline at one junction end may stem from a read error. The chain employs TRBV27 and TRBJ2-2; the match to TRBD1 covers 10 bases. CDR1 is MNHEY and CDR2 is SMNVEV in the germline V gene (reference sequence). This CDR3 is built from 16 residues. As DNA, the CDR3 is TGTGCCAGCAGGGGGCGGGGACAGGGGAACCCCGGGGAGCTGTTTTTT. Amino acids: CASRGRGQGNPGELFF.

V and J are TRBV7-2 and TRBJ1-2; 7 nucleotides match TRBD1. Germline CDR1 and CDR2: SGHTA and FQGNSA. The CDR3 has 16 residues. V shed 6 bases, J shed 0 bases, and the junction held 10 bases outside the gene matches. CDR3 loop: CASRGGSDRPNYGYTF. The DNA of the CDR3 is TGTGCCAGCAGGGGGGGTTCGGACAGGCCTAACTATGGCTACACCTTC.

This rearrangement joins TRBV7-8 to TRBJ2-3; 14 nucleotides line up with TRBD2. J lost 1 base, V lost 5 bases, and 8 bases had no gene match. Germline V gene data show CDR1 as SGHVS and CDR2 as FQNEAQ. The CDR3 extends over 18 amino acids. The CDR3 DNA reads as TGTGCCAGCAGCCTTGGACTAGCGGGGGGATTGGGCACAGATACGCAGTATTTT. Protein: CASSLGLAGGLGTDTQYF.

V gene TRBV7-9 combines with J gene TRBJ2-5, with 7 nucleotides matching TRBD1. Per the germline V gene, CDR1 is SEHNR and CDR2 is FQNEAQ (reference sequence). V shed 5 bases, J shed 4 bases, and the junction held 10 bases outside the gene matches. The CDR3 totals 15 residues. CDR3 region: CASSNQGEIAETQYF. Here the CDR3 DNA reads TGTGCCAGCAGCAACCAGGGGGAAATTGCAGAGACCCAGTACTTC.

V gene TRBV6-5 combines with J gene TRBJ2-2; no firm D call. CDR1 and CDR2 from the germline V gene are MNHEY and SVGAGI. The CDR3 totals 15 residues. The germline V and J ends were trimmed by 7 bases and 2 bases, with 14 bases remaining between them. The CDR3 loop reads CASTVRSSNTGELFF. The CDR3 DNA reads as TGTGCCAGCACGGTCCGATCCTCCAACACCGGGGAGCTGTTTTTT.

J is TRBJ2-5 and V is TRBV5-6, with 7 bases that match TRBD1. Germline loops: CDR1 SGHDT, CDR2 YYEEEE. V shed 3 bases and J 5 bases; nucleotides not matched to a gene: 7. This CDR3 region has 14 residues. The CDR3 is CASSSVGRGETQYF. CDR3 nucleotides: TGTGCCAGCAGCTCGGTAGGCAGGGGGGAGACCCAGTACTTC.

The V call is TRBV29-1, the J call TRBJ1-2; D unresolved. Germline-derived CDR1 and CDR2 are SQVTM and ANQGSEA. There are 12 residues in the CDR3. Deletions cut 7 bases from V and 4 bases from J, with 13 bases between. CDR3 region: CSAPNGSYGYTF. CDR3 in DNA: TGCAGCGCCCCCAACGGTTCCTATGGCTACACCTTC.

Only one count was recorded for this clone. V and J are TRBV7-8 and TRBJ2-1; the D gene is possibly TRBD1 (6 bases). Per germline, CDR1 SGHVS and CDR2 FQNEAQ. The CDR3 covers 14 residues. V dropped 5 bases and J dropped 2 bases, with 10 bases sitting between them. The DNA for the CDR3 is TGTGCCAGCAGCCAAGAGGGGGCCTACAATGAGCAGTTCTTC. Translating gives CASSQEGAYNEQFF.

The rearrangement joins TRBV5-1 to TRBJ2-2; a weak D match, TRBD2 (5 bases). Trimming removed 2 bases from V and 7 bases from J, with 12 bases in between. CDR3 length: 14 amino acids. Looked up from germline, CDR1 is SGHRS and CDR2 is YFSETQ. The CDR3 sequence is CASSFRRGDGELFF. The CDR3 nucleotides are TGCGCCAGCAGCTTTCGACGGGGAGACGGGGAGCTGTTTTTT.